This T cell receptor (beta chain) stems from a study of T cells in localized non-small cell lung cancer. Of note for this clone: Antigen: not known.

Study-level findings and limits: A single tumor region was sequenced, leaving heterogeneity possible. Longer overall survival was associated with a higher density of T cells in the blood. Adjacent uninvolved lung tissue had the highest T cell clonality, exceeding tumor. A median of 57 clones ranked among the top 100 in tumor appeared in adjacent lung.

Clones were sequenced by immunoSEQ multiplex PCR, and TCRdb holds only the in-frame ones, with some missing. This table holds under 60,000 clones, approximately 90% found once. The V gene's germline CDR1 is SGHRS and CDR2 YFSETQ. This CDR3 region has 16 residues. Trimming removed 4 bases from V and 2 bases from J; junction bases left unmatched: 6. The rearrangement uses TRBV5-1 and TRBJ2-2, with 9 bases matching TRBD2. The sequencing here drew on peripheral blood, taken before any cancer treatment. The sequence derives from a male donor older than 55 with stage III squamous cell lung carcinoma. DNA of the CDR3: TGCGCCAGCAGCCCTCTGACTAGCGGCAACACCGGGGAGCTGTTTTTT. Its translation: CASSPLTSGNTGELFF.